This T cell receptor beta chain derives from a study of cytomegalovirus exposure and HLA in healthy donors. Findings and caveats of the study: Specific recognition of CMV antigens was confirmed in vitro for three chains (all CMV-associated).

Here immunoSEQ multiplex PCR was the method, and the copy in TCRdb shows in-frame clones only, minus some. Of tens of thousands of clones detected, about 90% appear once; the ten largest clones hold over 1.1%. The CDR3 is 11 residues long. Germline V CDR1 and CDR2: MNHEY, SMNVEV (reference sequence). V shed 6 bases and J shed 10 bases, with 10 bases lying between them. For this clone: Antigen unknown.

The rearrangement uses TRBV27 and TRBJ2-1; tentatively, D is TRBD2 (6 bases). What was sequenced was PBMCs. This sequence originates from a man aged 18 to 29 in good health and CMV-seronegative. Here the CDR3 DNA reads TGTGCCAGCAGACTAGCAGACGAGCAGTTCTTC. Residues: CASRLADEQFF.